This T cell receptor (beta chain) is from a study of T cell responses to AZD1222 COVID-19 vaccine. Study results and limitations: White British donors predominated, females outnumbered males, and clonal diversity was possibly underestimated.

Details on this clone: The target antigen is unknown.

Sequencing used immunoSEQ multiplex PCR; TCRdb keeps in-frame clones, though not all of them. The data hold approximately 140,000 clones, with roughly 87% observed a single time. This CDR3 is built from 13 residues. The V gene lost 3 bases and the J gene lost 4 bases, with 9 bases spanning the gap. Germline loops: CDR1 SGHTA, CDR2 FQGNSA. This sample comprised peripheral blood, obtained on day 0 of AZD1222 vaccination. The rearrangement links TRBV7-2 to TRBJ2-5; D is possibly TRBD1 or TRBD2 (5 bases each). This TCR derives from an adult in good health. DNA for the CDR3: TGTGCCAGCAGCTTGGGACGTGCAGAGACCCAGTACTTC. Its protein is CASSLGRAETQYF.